This T cell receptor beta chain derives from a study of beta chain features in type 1 diabetes. Study as a whole: Examination spanned around 100,000,000 sorted cells from all samples.

Each of the CD4+ naive, central memory, regulatory and stem cell-like memory populations was sorted via CD45RO/CCR7/CD25/CD127/CD95/CD27. In the case of this clone: Its specificity is not known.

Expressed TCRB transcripts were sequenced because the entire RNA isolate underwent reverse transcription. Profiling relied on immunoSEQ multiplex PCR, and the TCRdb table lists in-frame clones only, not all of them. The sample lists roughly 500,000 clones, 11% occurring once. The junction had 8 bases not matched to a gene; V was cut back by 5 bases and J by 4 bases. The CDR3 length is 15 residues. The germline V gene encodes CDR1 MNHEY and CDR2 SVGAGI. General study results and limits: When Type 1 diabetes patients were examined, their TCRB CDR3s proved moderately but significantly shorter in all four CD4+ subsets.

This clonotype was obtained from a woman aged 18-35 years in good health. The V call is TRBV6-5, the J call TRBJ2-3; 8 bases map to TRBD2. Sequenced: naive CD4+ T cells from blood. This chain's CDR3 is CASSPPGLGADTQYF. For the CDR3, the DNA is TGTGCCAGCAGTCCCCCGGGACTAGGGGCAGATACGCAGTATTTT.